This T cell receptor (beta chain) was found in a study of blood T cell repertoires in COVID-19. Study context: Acute and convalescent COVID-19 samples came from the United States, Italy and Spain. Sample material is recorded as cDNA or gDNA derived from T cells, B-cell-depleted T cells, or PBMCs.

The CDR3 runs to 14 residues. The V gene's germline CDR1 is SGHVS and CDR2 FQNEAQ. Trimming took off 1 base at V and 7 bases at J, with 13 bases between the two ends. The method was immunoSEQ multiplex PCR; TCRdb's version includes in-frame clones alone and lacks a portion of them. There are a few hundred thousand clones in the sample; around 90% occur only once, and about 2.2% lies in the top ten. The sample taken for sequencing was peripheral blood. V and J are TRBV7-8 and TRBJ2-5; D call uncertain. The sequence was obtained from a woman aged 45-65 years who had recovered from COVID-19. CDR3 region: CASSLVGSAVTQYF. CDR3 in DNA: TGTGCCAGCAGCTTAGTGGGTAGTGCGGTGACCCAGTACTTC.